This entry is about one TCR beta chain. This entry is derived from a study of blood T cell repertoires in COVID-19. On the study more broadly: T cells, B-cell-depleted T cells, or PBMCs provided the cDNA or gDNA that served as material.

Only in-frame clones appear in the TCRdb table, and some are missing; sequencing was by immunoSEQ multiplex PCR. The repertoire consists of over 200,000 clones, with 75% to 85% occurring once and the leading ten covering 1.3%. The CDR3 has 14 amino acids. Unmatched junction bases numbered 2, after V lost 4 bases and J lost 5 bases. From germline, CDR1 is SGHRS and CDR2 YFSETQ. This TCR was sampled from a woman in her thirties with COVID-19, enrolled during active disease. Sequencing used peripheral blood. The chain is built from TRBV5-1 and TRBJ2-5; 13 bases are a match to TRBD2. This CDR3 reads CASSATSGRETQYF. Written as DNA, the CDR3 is TGCGCCAGCAGCGCGACTAGCGGGAGGGAGACCCAGTACTTC.